These 3 T cell receptor beta chains share one sample of origin, sequenced in a study of T cell repertoires in cytomegalovirus infection. TCRdb used MiXCR to reprocess the reads, holding one entry per CDR3 protein. The table has around 71,000 distinct CDR3 sequences, 20% to 25% seen once. No antigen is known for these receptors. This sample comprised CD8+ T cells from cultured PBMCs, obtained from culture after CMV antigen stimulation. Receptors originate from a human donor in good health (CMV status not recorded). Some clones in this sample may be carry-over from other donors' samples.

The rearrangement uses TRBV6-5 and TRBJ1-2, with a weak D call TRBD1 (6 bases). The length of the CDR3 is 15 residues. Germline CDR1 MNHEY, CDR2 SVGAGI. The V gene lost 2 bases and the J gene lost 4 bases, with 14 bases spanning the gap. The CDR3 nucleotides read TGTGCCAGCAGTTACGGCGGGGCAGGGGTCTATGGCTACACCTTC. Residues: CASSYGGAGVYGYTF.

The chain joins TRBV7-8 to TRBJ1-2, with D maybe TRBD1 (6 bases). CDR1 and CDR2 (germline): SGHVS, FQNEAQ. V lost 5 bases and J lost 6, with 16 bases in between. The CDR3 spans 14 residues. CDR3 nucleotides: TGTGCCAGCAGCCACGCAACAGGGTCGAATGGCTACACCTTC. Translated, it gives CASSHATGSNGYTF.

The V gene is TRBV6-2 or TRBV6-3, the J gene TRBJ1-1; D may be TRBD1 (5 bases). V gave up 10 bases and J gave up 7 bases, with 19 bases separating them. Looked up from germline, CDR1 is MNHEY and CDR2 is SVGEGT. The CDR3 runs 13 residues. CDR3 coding DNA: TGTGCCACTAAACCGGGGCTTTTAATTGAAGCTTTCTTT. Its translation: CATKPGLLIEAFF.